This TCR beta chain was observed in a study of blood T cell repertoires in COVID-19. About the study: From T cells, B-cell-depleted T cells, or PBMCs came the material, which was cDNA or gDNA.

Libraries were prepared by immunoSEQ multiplex PCR; TCRdb keeps only in-frame clonotypes and omits some of them. The sample gives more than 95,000 clones, more than 75% of which show up once; more than 14% is in the top ten. CDR1 and CDR2 (germline): MNHEY, SMNVEV (reference sequence). The J segment lost 3 bases and the V segment lost 5 bases, leaving 9 bases of the junction unmatched. The CDR3 runs to 18 residues. The source of this sequence is a man in his fifties or sixties with acute or convalescent COVID-19. Sequencing was performed on peripheral blood. This chain links TRBV27 with TRBJ2-1, with 14 positions matching TRBD2. The CDR3, as DNA: TGTGCCAGCAGTCTCCCCCGACTAGCGGGAGGGTTCTACAATGAGCAGTTCTTC. This encodes CASSLPRLAGGFYNEQFF.